This TCR beta chain was sequenced in a study of blood T cell repertoires in COVID-19. Study-wide context: Samples representing acute and convalescent COVID-19 were sourced from the United States, Italy and Spain. T cells, B-cell-depleted T cells, or PBMCs supplied cDNA or gDNA.

Shortly before study entry, within 2 weeks, exposed participants had met a COVID-19 case. The CDR3 covers 16 residues. Germline V gene sequence: CDR1 SGHAT, CDR2 FQNNGV. Trimming took off 1 base at V and 0 bases at J, with 11 bases between the two ends. Libraries were prepared by immunoSEQ multiplex PCR; TCRdb keeps only in-frame clonotypes and omits some of them. The repertoire holds approximately 300,000 clones, 75% to 90% seen once, with 1.9% in the top ten. This clone was seen only once. Material for sequencing was PBMCs or T cells enriched from blood (not recorded which). The V gene is TRBV11-2, the J gene TRBJ2-3; perhaps TRBD2 as D (5 bases). The clonotype comes from a woman under 40 who had been exposed to COVID-19. CDR3 DNA sequence: TGTGCCAGCAGCTTAGTCCCGGGGTACAGCACAGATACGCAGTATTTT. It encodes CASSLVPGYSTDTQYF.